Below are 4 T cell receptor beta chains sequenced from a single sample in a study of T-cell reconstitution after alpha-beta-depleted transplantation in children. It was with unique molecular identifiers that the TCRbeta library was prepared. In TCRdb, the PCR reads were re-called with MiXCR into one record per CDR3 protein. Among a few hundred thousand distinct CDR3 sequences, roughly 27% were seen once, and the ten largest hold about 35%. Source: PBMCs, taken before TCRalphabeta/CD19-depleted stem cell transplant. These receptors came from a boy younger than two with Wiskott-Aldrich syndrome, due to receive a stem cell transplant.

This chain connects TRBV12-3 or TRBV12-4 to TRBJ2-2, with unresolved D. Trimming removed 4 bases from V and 2 bases from J, with 11 bases in between. CDR3 size: 15 residues. CDR3 protein: CASSSPVNNTGELFF. CDR3 nucleotides: TGTGCCAGCAGTTCTCCAGTCAATAACACCGGGGAGCTGTTTTTT.

Only a few counts were recorded for this clonotype. The V gene is TRBV10-2, the J gene TRBJ1-5, with a possible D match to TRBD1 (5 bases). V lost 3 bases to trimming and J lost 3 bases, with 12 bases between them. CDR1 is WSHSY, CDR2 SAAADI, per germline. This CDR3 has 15 amino acids. The CDR3 DNA is TGCGCCAGCAGTGAAGGCAGGACAAACAATCAGCCCCAGCATTTT. Protein sequence: CASSEGRTNNQPQHF.

The count of this clonotype is one. The rearrangement links TRBV24-1 to TRBJ2-3; 10 bases fit TRBD2. With V trimmed by 1 base and J by 5 bases, 8 bases remained unmatched. The CDR3 loop spans 17 amino acids. Germline V gene lookup returns CDR1 KGHDR and CDR2 SFDVKD. The CDR3 sequence: CATSDFASGRRGDTQYF. The CDR3 bases are TGTGCCACCAGTGATTTCGCTAGCGGGAGAAGGGGAGATACGCAGTATTTT.

The chain's CDR3 is CASSFEGARAFF. The DNA of the CDR3 is TGTGCCAGCAGTTTTGAGGGGGCGCGGGCTTTCTTT. The rearrangement uses TRBV12-3 or TRBV12-4 and TRBJ1-1; 7 nucleotides match TRBD1. The CDR3 has 12 amino acids. The V segment lost 3 bases and the J segment 11 bases; nucleotides outside the gene matches: 6.